The 9 T cell receptor beta chains in this list originate from one sample, sequenced in a study of molecular identifiers for immune sequencing clone quantification. TCRdb itself ran the PCR reads through MiXCR, one entry per CDR3 protein. The sample shows 300,000 to 400,000 distinct CDR3 sequences, about 22% of them seen only once. Sequences were obtained from naive CD8+ T cells from blood, with Jurkat cell RNA spiked in. As to subset: FACS-sorted CD8+CD4-CCR7+CD45RA+ naive T cells. Receptor source: a human donor in good health. Some libraries in this study had Jurkat cell RNA spiked in.

This clonotype was observed at least ten times. This chain's CDR3 is CASKGVAHEQYF. In DNA form, the CDR3 reads TGTGCCAGCAAGGGGGTGGCGCACGAGCAGTACTTC. V and J are TRBV27 and TRBJ2-7; tentatively, D is TRBD1 (6 bases). Germline V gene data show CDR1 as MNHEY and CDR2 as SMNVEV (reference sequence). Deletions cut 7 bases from V and 5 bases from J, with 12 bases between. This CDR3 has 12 residues.

This clonotype appeared a few times. J is TRBJ2-5 and V is TRBV29-1; D possibly corresponds to TRBD1 (5 bases). Trimming removed 1 base at V and 5 bases at J, with 17 bases between. Germline values: CDR1 SQVTM, CDR2 ANQGSEA. The CDR3 totals 15 residues. The CDR3 spells CSVEGTGPLPETQYF. The CDR3 nucleotides are TGCAGCGTTGAAGGTACAGGACCTCTACCGGAGACCCAGTACTTC.

Many counts were recorded for this clonotype. The chain has TRBV29-1 and TRBJ2-5; 10 bases map to TRBD2. Per germline, CDR1 SQVTM and CDR2 ANQGSEA. Trimming took 2 bases from V and 3 from J; bases not matched to a gene: 6. This CDR3 comprises 15 residues. The CDR3 loop is CSVEPSGRYEETQYF. In nucleotides, the CDR3 is TGCAGCGTTGAACCTAGCGGGAGATATGAAGAGACCCAGTACTTC.

This clonotype was seen at least ten times. The chain joins TRBV20-1 to TRBJ2-3; tentative D call: TRBD2 (7 bases). V shed 7 bases and J shed 4 bases, with 18 bases lying between them. This CDR3 comprises 14 residues. CDR1 DFQATT and CDR2 SNEGSKA come from the germline V gene (reference sequence). The CDR3 region is CSGSSGGRSDTQYF. The CDR3 coding sequence is TGCAGTGGGTCCTCGGGGGGCCGTTCAGATACGCAGTATTTT.

This clonotype was found many times. The V gene is TRBV7-2, the J gene TRBJ2-3; possible D gene TRBD1, 6 bases. The CDR3 length is 14 residues. The V gene lost 5 bases and the J gene lost 5 bases, with 14 bases spanning the gap. Germline lookup yields CDR1 SGHTA and CDR2 FQGNSA. The CDR3 loop is CASSDTGWLDTQYF. DNA for the CDR3: TGTGCCAGCAGCGATACAGGGTGGTTAGATACGCAGTATTTT.

This clonotype was recorded many times. The chain is built from TRBV28 and TRBJ2-3, with 7 bases matching TRBD2. CDR1 and CDR2 (germline): MDHEN, SYDVKM. This CDR3 is built from 17 residues. Trimming took 4 bases from V and 2 from J; bases not matched to a gene: 12. Here the CDR3 DNA reads TGTGCCAGCAGTTCCCCGAGGGAGGGGATATACACAGATACGCAGTATTTT. This codes for CASSSPREGIYTDTQYF.

The V gene is TRBV7-6, the J gene TRBJ2-7, with D hard to call. With 3 bases removed from V and 3 bases from J, the gap between germline ends came to 12 bases. Germline V CDR1 and CDR2: SGHVS, FNYEAQ. The length of the CDR3 is 14 residues. The CDR3 nucleotides read TGTGCCAGCAGCTTTGGCGGAGAAGGCTACGAGCAGTACTTC. Translated: CASSFGGEGYEQYF.

This clonotype was seen many times. The chain combines TRBV7-9 with TRBJ2-5; a weak D match, TRBD2 (5 bases). The V and J ends lost 5 bases and 2 bases respectively, with 15 bases between them. Germline loops: CDR1 SEHNR, CDR2 FQNEAQ (reference sequence). The CDR3 has 15 residues. The CDR3 protein is CASSPLLGVQETQYF. The CDR3 coding sequence is TGTGCCAGCAGCCCCCTCCTCGGGGTTCAAGAGACCCAGTACTTC.

This clonotype appeared a few times. The chain combines TRBV27 with TRBJ1-1; possible D gene TRBD1, 6 bases. V shed 6 bases and J shed 3 bases, with 17 bases lying between them. From germline, CDR1 is MNHEY and CDR2 SMNVEV (reference sequence). The CDR3 runs to 15 residues. CDR3 nucleotide sequence: TGTGCCAGCAGATCGTACCCTACAGGGTACACTGAAGCTTTCTTT. As protein: CASRSYPTGYTEAFF.